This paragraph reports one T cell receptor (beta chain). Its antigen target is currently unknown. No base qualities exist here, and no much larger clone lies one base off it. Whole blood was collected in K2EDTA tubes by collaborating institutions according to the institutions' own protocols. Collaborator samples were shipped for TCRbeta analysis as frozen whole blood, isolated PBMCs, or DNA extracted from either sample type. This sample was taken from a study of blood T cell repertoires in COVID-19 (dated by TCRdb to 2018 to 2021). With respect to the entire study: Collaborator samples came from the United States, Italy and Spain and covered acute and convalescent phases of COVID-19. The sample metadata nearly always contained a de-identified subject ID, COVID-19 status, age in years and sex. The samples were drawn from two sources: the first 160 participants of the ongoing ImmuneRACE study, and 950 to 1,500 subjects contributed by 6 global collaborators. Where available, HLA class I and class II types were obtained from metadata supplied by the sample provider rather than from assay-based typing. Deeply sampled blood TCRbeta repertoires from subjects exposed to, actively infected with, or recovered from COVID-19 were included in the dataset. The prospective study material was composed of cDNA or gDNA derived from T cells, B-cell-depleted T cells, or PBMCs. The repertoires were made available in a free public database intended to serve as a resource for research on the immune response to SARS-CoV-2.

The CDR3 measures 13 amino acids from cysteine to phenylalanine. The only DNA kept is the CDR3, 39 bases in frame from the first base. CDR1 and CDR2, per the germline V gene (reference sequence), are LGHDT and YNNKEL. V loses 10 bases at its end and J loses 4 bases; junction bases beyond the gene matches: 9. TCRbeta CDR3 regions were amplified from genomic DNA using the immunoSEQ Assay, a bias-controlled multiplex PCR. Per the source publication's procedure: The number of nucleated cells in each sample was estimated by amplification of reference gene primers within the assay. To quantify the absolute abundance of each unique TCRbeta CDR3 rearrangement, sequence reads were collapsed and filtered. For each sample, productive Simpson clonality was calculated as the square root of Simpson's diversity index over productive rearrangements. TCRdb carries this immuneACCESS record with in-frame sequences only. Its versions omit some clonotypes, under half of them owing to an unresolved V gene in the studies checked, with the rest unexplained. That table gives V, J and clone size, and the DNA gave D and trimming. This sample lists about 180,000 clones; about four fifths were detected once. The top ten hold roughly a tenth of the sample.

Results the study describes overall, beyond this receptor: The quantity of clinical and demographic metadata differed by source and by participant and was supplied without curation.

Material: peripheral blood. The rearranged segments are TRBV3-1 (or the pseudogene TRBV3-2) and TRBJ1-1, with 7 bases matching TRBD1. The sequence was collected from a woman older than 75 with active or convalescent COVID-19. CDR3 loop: CATRRDRGTEAFF. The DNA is TGTGCCACCCGGCGGGACAGAGGCACTGAAGCTTTCTTT.